This is a list of T cell receptor beta chains from one sample in a study of blood T cell repertoires in COVID-19. Clones were sequenced by immunoSEQ multiplex PCR, and TCRdb holds only the in-frame ones, with some missing. The table lists more than 110,000 clones, 70% to 80% of them singletons. Sequenced material: peripheral blood. Receptors originate from a woman older than 75 with active or convalescent COVID-19. CDR3s include the opening cysteine and the closing phenylalanine or tryptophan. A D gene is named only where the DNA matches it firmly. Part of the rows lack a size; the others show once, few, many or a class for expanded clones.

j_gene: TRBJ1-2
v_gene: TRBV20-1
d_gene: .
abundance: .
CDR3aa: CSASRSDYGYTF
CDR3nt: TGCAGTGCTAGTCGTAGCGACTATGGCTACACCTTC

j_gene: TRBJ1-1
v_gene: TRBV9
d_gene: .
abundance: .
CDR3aa: CASSASVGNEAFF
CDR3nt: TGTGCCAGCAGCGCTTCCGTCGGGAATGAAGCTTTCTTT

j_gene: TRBJ2-2
v_gene: TRBV4-2
d_gene: TRBD2
abundance: .
CDR3aa: CASSLVTSEKNTGELFF
CDR3nt: TGTGCCAGCAGCCTTGTGACTAGCGAGAAAAACACCGGGGAGCTGTTTTTT

j_gene: TRBJ1-1
v_gene: TRBV30
d_gene: TRBD1
abundance: few
CDR3aa: CAWSVGTGINTEAFF
CDR3nt: TGTGCCTGGAGTGTTGGGACAGGGATAAACACTGAAGCTTTCTTT

j_gene: TRBJ1-1
v_gene: TRBV28
d_gene: TRBD1
abundance: .
CDR3aa: CASNLRGHPEAFF
CDR3nt: TGTGCCAGCAACCTCAGGGGGCATCCTGAAGCTTTCTTT

j_gene: TRBJ1-2
v_gene: TRBV15
d_gene: .
abundance: .
CDR3aa: CATSKAPRLTDKYGYTF
CDR3nt: TGTGCCACCAGCAAGGCGCCGCGGTTGACAGATAAATATGGCTACACCTTC

j_gene: TRBJ2-5
v_gene: TRBV5-1
d_gene: .
abundance: .
CDR3aa: CASRFGLFQETQYF
CDR3nt: TGCGCCAGCAGGTTTGGACTATTCCAAGAGACCCAGTACTTC

j_gene: TRBJ1-4
v_gene: TRBV5-4
d_gene: TRBD1
abundance: once
CDR3aa: CASRRTGGTNEKLFF
CDR3nt: TGTGCCAGCAGAAGGACAGGGGGAACGAATGAAAAACTGTTTTTT

j_gene: TRBJ2-2
v_gene: TRBV2
d_gene: TRBD1
abundance: .
CDR3aa: CATTGSETGELFF
CDR3nt: TGTGCCACGACAGGGTCTGAGACCGGGGAGCTGTTTTTT

j_gene: TRBJ2-7
v_gene: TRBV6-1
d_gene: .
abundance: .
CDR3aa: CASSERREQYF
CDR3nt: TGTGCCAGCAGTGAACGGCGGGAGCAGTACTTC

j_gene: TRBJ2-7
v_gene: TRBV2
d_gene: TRBD1
abundance: .
CDR3aa: CASLHSGTGQHEQYF
CDR3nt: TGTGCCAGCCTCCACTCCGGGACAGGTCAGCACGAGCAGTACTTC

j_gene: TRBJ1-6
v_gene: TRBV5-8
d_gene: .
abundance: .
CDR3aa: CASSLVDGYNSPLHF
CDR3nt: TGTGCCAGCAGCTTGGTCGACGGGTATAATTCACCCCTCCACTTT

j_gene: TRBJ1-2
v_gene: TRBV27
d_gene: .
abundance: .
CDR3aa: CASSLRGRDNIDYGYTF
CDR3nt: TGTGCCAGCAGTTTAAGGGGACGGGACAATATAGACTATGGCTACACCTTC

j_gene: TRBJ1-4
v_gene: TRBV25-1
d_gene: TRBD1
abundance: .
CDR3aa: CASSVTGTGIFGEKLFF
CDR3nt: TGTGCCAGCAGTGTAACCGGGACAGGAATATTCGGCGAAAAACTGTTTTTT

j_gene: TRBJ2-2
v_gene: TRBV18
d_gene: .
abundance: once
CDR3aa: CASSPLVTGELFF
CDR3nt: TGTGCCAGCTCACCACTAGTGACCGGGGAGCTGTTTTTT

j_gene: TRBJ2-1
v_gene: TRBV5-6
d_gene: .
abundance: .
CDR3aa: CASSLAVTDEQFF
CDR3nt: TGTGCCAGCAGCTTGGCTGTTACAGATGAGCAGTTCTTC

j_gene: TRBJ1-1
v_gene: TRBV7-2
d_gene: .
abundance: once
CDR3aa: CASSLAAGDTEAFF
CDR3nt: TGTGCCAGCAGCTTAGCCGCCGGGGACACTGAAGCTTTCTTT

j_gene: TRBJ2-7
v_gene: TRBV5-1
d_gene: .
abundance: .
CDR3aa: CASRSGKVANEQYF
CDR3nt: TGCGCCAGCAGATCCGGGAAGGTAGCCAACGAGCAGTACTTC

j_gene: TRBJ2-3
v_gene: TRBV11-2
d_gene: .
abundance: few
CDR3aa: CASSLWPDLVADTQYF
CDR3nt: TGTGCCAGCAGCTTGTGGCCAGATCTAGTGGCAGATACGCAGTATTTT

j_gene: TRBJ1-5
v_gene: TRBV30
d_gene: .
abundance: .
CDR3aa: CAWSAPGRVNQPQHF
CDR3nt: TGTGCCTGGAGTGCACCTGGCAGGGTCAATCAGCCCCAGCATTTT

j_gene: TRBJ2-1
v_gene: TRBV11-2
d_gene: TRBD1
abundance: .
CDR3aa: CASSLYRGSSYNEQFF
CDR3nt: TGTGCCAGCAGCTTATACAGGGGAAGCTCCTACAATGAGCAGTTCTTC

j_gene: TRBJ2-1
v_gene: TRBV4-3
d_gene: .
abundance: .
CDR3aa: CASSQGRGAYNEQFF
CDR3nt: TGCGCCAGCAGCCAAGGCCGTGGAGCTTACAATGAGCAGTTCTTC

j_gene: TRBJ2-7
v_gene: TRBV15
d_gene: .
abundance: .
CDR3aa: CATSRGGTSYEQYF
CDR3nt: TGTGCCACCAGCAGAGGGGGCACCTCCTACGAGCAGTACTTC

j_gene: TRBJ2-2
v_gene: TRBV11-2
d_gene: TRBD2
abundance: .
CDR3aa: CASRRGGGQTGELFF
CDR3nt: TGTGCCAGCAGACGCGGCGGGGGGCAAACCGGGGAGCTGTTTTTT

j_gene: TRBJ2-1
v_gene: TRBV4-3
d_gene: TRBD2
abundance: .
CDR3aa: CASSQDGEGTYNEQFF
CDR3nt: TGCGCCAGCAGCCAAGATGGGGAGGGGACCTACAATGAGCAGTTCTTC

j_gene: TRBJ2-1
v_gene: TRBV6-1
d_gene: .
abundance: .
CDR3aa: CASSEGRGGNSYNEQFF
CDR3nt: TGTGCCAGCAGTGAAGGCCGTGGCGGGAATTCCTACAATGAGCAGTTCTTC

j_gene: TRBJ1-1
v_gene: TRBV29-1
d_gene: .
abundance: .
CDR3aa: CSSGRNTEAFF
CDR3nt: TGCAGCTCCGGGAGGAACACTGAAGCTTTCTTT

j_gene: TRBJ1-1
v_gene: TRBV7-2
d_gene: .
abundance: .
CDR3aa: CASSKRGLGGLTEAFF
CDR3nt: TGTGCCAGCAGCAAACGCGGCTTGGGGGGATTGACTGAAGCTTTCTTT

j_gene: TRBJ1-6
v_gene: TRBV5-1
d_gene: .
abundance: once
CDR3aa: CASSLTGFGSPLHF
CDR3nt: TGCGCCAGCAGCTTGACAGGGTTTGGTTCACCCCTCCACTTT

j_gene: TRBJ1-1
v_gene: TRBV27
d_gene: .
abundance: .
CDR3aa: CASSLSTGTWAFF
CDR3nt: TGTGCCAGCAGTTTGAGTACCGGGACATGGGCTTTCTTT

j_gene: TRBJ1-5
v_gene: TRBV4-1
d_gene: TRBD1
abundance: .
CDR3aa: CASSPADRAQPQHF
CDR3nt: TGCGCCAGCAGCCCCGCTGACAGGGCACAGCCCCAGCATTTT

j_gene: TRBJ2-3
v_gene: TRBV24-1
d_gene: TRBD2
abundance: .
CDR3aa: CATSDTLGSGGADTQYF
CDR3nt: TGTGCCACCAGTGATACCCTCGGCAGCGGGGGGGCAGATACGCAGTATTTT

j_gene: TRBJ2-1
v_gene: TRBV5-1
d_gene: .
abundance: .
CDR3aa: CASSTTLEGAHNEQFF
CDR3nt: TGCGCCAGCAGCACCACGTTGGAGGGGGCCCACAATGAGCAGTTCTTC

j_gene: TRBJ1-4
v_gene: TRBV5-6
d_gene: .
abundance: .
CDR3aa: CASSLAGQGNEKLFF
CDR3nt: TGTGCCAGCAGCTTGGCGGGTCAAGGAAATGAAAAACTGTTTTTT

j_gene: TRBJ1-5
v_gene: TRBV11-1
d_gene: TRBD1
abundance: .
CDR3aa: CASSPGQGNNQPQHF
CDR3nt: TGTGCCAGCAGCCCAGGACAGGGGAATAATCAGCCCCAGCATTTT

j_gene: TRBJ2-3
v_gene: TRBV6-5
d_gene: .
abundance: once
CDR3aa: CASSYSQGGTDTQYF
CDR3nt: TGTGCCAGCAGTTACTCGCAGGGCGGCACAGATACGCAGTATTTT

j_gene: TRBJ1-2
v_gene: TRBV6-5
d_gene: .
abundance: .
CDR3aa: CASSYRGRVNYGYTF
CDR3nt: TGTGCCAGCAGTTACCGGGGAAGGGTGAATTATGGCTACACCTTC

j_gene: TRBJ1-4
v_gene: TRBV2
d_gene: TRBD1
abundance: once
CDR3aa: CASSVQGDLEKLFF
CDR3nt: TGTGCCAGCAGTGTCCAGGGGGATCTAGAAAAACTGTTTTTT

j_gene: TRBJ2-2
v_gene: TRBV6-5
d_gene: .
abundance: few
CDR3aa: CASSYAGINTGELFF
CDR3nt: TGTGCCAGCAGTTACGCAGGAATTAACACCGGGGAGCTGTTTTTT

j_gene: TRBJ2-3
v_gene: TRBV5-1
d_gene: .
abundance: .
CDR3aa: CASSHGANTDTQYF
CDR3nt: TGCGCCAGCAGCCACGGAGCCAACACAGATACGCAGTATTTT

j_gene: TRBJ2-7
v_gene: TRBV5-4
d_gene: .
abundance: .
CDR3aa: CASSLGGQTYEQYF
CDR3nt: TGTGCCAGCAGCTTGGGGGGCCAAACCTACGAGCAGTACTTC

j_gene: TRBJ1-2
v_gene: TRBV25-1
d_gene: TRBD1
abundance: .
CDR3aa: CASSRTGYGYTF
CDR3nt: TGTGCCAGCAGTAGGACAGGCTATGGCTACACCTTC

j_gene: TRBJ2-5
v_gene: TRBV11-1
d_gene: TRBD1
abundance: .
CDR3aa: CASSLLPGQLQETQYF
CDR3nt: TGTGCCAGCAGCTTACTCCCGGGACAGCTCCAAGAGACCCAGTACTTC

j_gene: TRBJ1-2
v_gene: TRBV5-4
d_gene: .
abundance: once
CDR3aa: CASSLALRKPGDGYTF
CDR3nt: TGTGCCAGCAGCTTGGCCTTAAGGAAGCCAGGGGATGGCTACACCTTC

j_gene: TRBJ1-4
v_gene: TRBV10-3
d_gene: TRBD1
abundance: .
CDR3aa: CAISGQGAKDEKLFF
CDR3nt: TGTGCCATCAGTGGACAGGGGGCCAAGGACGAAAAACTGTTTTTT

j_gene: TRBJ1-2
v_gene: TRBV27
d_gene: .
abundance: .
CDR3aa: CASSFTGNYGYTF
CDR3nt: TGTGCCAGCAGTTTTACAGGGAACTATGGCTACACCTTC

j_gene: TRBJ1-5
v_gene: TRBV27
d_gene: TRBD1
abundance: once
CDR3aa: CASRGTGVNQPQHF
CDR3nt: TGTGCCAGCAGGGGGACAGGGGTAAATCAGCCCCAGCATTTT

j_gene: TRBJ1-5
v_gene: TRBV7-2
d_gene: TRBD1
abundance: .
CDR3aa: CASSYRQGGFQPQHF
CDR3nt: TGTGCCAGCAGCTATCGACAGGGGGGGTTTCAGCCCCAGCATTTT

j_gene: TRBJ2-2
v_gene: TRBV28
d_gene: .
abundance: .
CDR3aa: CASSLGRAGELFF
CDR3nt: TGTGCCAGCAGTTTAGGGCGGGCCGGGGAGCTGTTTTTT

j_gene: TRBJ1-2
v_gene: TRBV28
d_gene: TRBD1
abundance: .
CDR3aa: CASSSSTGYYTF
CDR3nt: TGTGCCAGCAGTTCATCGACAGGGTACTACACCTTC

j_gene: TRBJ1-1
v_gene: TRBV19
d_gene: .
abundance: .
CDR3aa: CASSLSVGEAFF
CDR3nt: TGTGCCAGTAGTTTATCGGTTGGTGAAGCTTTCTTT

j_gene: TRBJ1-2
v_gene: TRBV18
d_gene: .
abundance: .
CDR3aa: CASSPDFTATRYGYTF
CDR3nt: TGTGCCAGCTCACCGGACTTTACTGCGACCCGCTATGGCTACACCTTC

j_gene: TRBJ1-3
v_gene: TRBV7-2
d_gene: .
abundance: .
CDR3aa: CASSLRGSAAGNTIYF
CDR3nt: TGTGCCAGCAGCCTCCGCGGGTCTGCGGCTGGAAACACCATATATTTT

j_gene: TRBJ2-7
v_gene: TRBV10-3
d_gene: .
abundance: .
CDR3aa: CAISELSSGEQYF
CDR3nt: TGTGCCATCAGTGAGTTATCTTCCGGCGAGCAGTACTTC

j_gene: TRBJ1-5
v_gene: TRBV5-8
d_gene: TRBD1
abundance: once
CDR3aa: CASSKGQGNGQPQHF
CDR3nt: TGTGCCAGCAGCAAGGGACAGGGGAACGGTCAGCCCCAGCATTTT

j_gene: TRBJ2-4
v_gene: TRBV7-6
d_gene: .
abundance: .
CDR3aa: CASSLVAGAKNIQYF
CDR3nt: TGTGCCAGCAGCTTAGTTGCAGGAGCCAAAAACATTCAGTACTTC

j_gene: TRBJ1-2
v_gene: TRBV7-9
d_gene: TRBD1
abundance: .
CDR3aa: CASSWGTGAAGYGYTF
CDR3nt: TGTGCCAGCAGCTGGGGGACAGGGGCGGCGGGTTATGGCTACACCTTC

j_gene: TRBJ2-7
v_gene: TRBV7-8
d_gene: .
abundance: few
CDR3aa: CASSLAIRGEQYF
CDR3nt: TGTGCCAGCAGCTTAGCGATCCGGGGAGAGCAGTACTTC